This is a list of T cell receptor beta chains from one sample in a study of cytomegalovirus exposure and HLA in healthy donors. Profiled with immunoSEQ multiplex PCR; TCRdb holds only in-frame clones, not every one. The sample lists 90,000 to 150,000 clones, more than 75% occurring once. The sequenced material came from PBMCs. The receptors derive from a woman in her twenties or thirties in good health and CMV-seronegative. The CDR3 runs from the conserved cysteine through the conserved F or W. A D gene is named only where the DNA matches it firmly. Only part of the rows carry a size: once, few, many, or a class if the clone is expanded.

j_call | v_call | d_call | clone_size | cdr3_nt | cdr3_aa
TRBJ2-7 | TRBV7-9 | TRBD1 | - | TGTGCCAGCAGCCCCCGACAGGGCGGGCCGAATCCCGAGCAGTACTTC | CASSPRQGGPNPEQYF
TRBJ2-7 | TRBV10-2 | TRBD1 | - | TGCGCCACCGGGACAGGGCTTCCCTACGAGCAGTACTTC | CATGTGLPYEQYF
TRBJ1-2 | TRBV13 | - | - | TGTGCCAGCAGCTTAGAGGCACAGGACTATGGCTACACCTTC | CASSLEAQDYGYTF
TRBJ2-7 | TRBV6-5 | - | - | TGTGCCAGCAGTTCCCCCGCGAGCGGAAGCTCCTACGAGCAGTACTTC | CASSSPASGSSYEQYF
TRBJ1-1 | TRBV18 | TRBD1 | - | TGTGCCAGCTCAGGCTTTCTGGGACAGGGGGCCTCTGAAGCTTTCTTT | CASSGFLGQGASEAFF
TRBJ2-5 | TRBV18 | TRBD1 | few | TGTGCCAGCTCACAAGGACAGGGTGGGACCCAGTACTTC | CASSQGQGGTQYF
TRBJ2-4 | TRBV2 | TRBD1 | - | TGTGCCAGCAGTGAGGACAGGGGAGTAACCAAAAACATTCAGTACTTC | CASSEDRGVTKNIQYF
TRBJ1-6 | TRBV27 | - | - | TGTGCCAGCAAGAGAGCGTCACAGGCTTCCTATAATTCACCCCTCCACTTT | CASKRASQASYNSPLHF
TRBJ2-6 | TRBV7-9 | TRBD2 | - | TGTGCCAGCAGTACTGGGGGGACTAGCGGGTCTGGGGCCAACGTCCTGACTTTC | CASSTGGTSGSGANVLTF
TRBJ2-3 | TRBV4-1 | TRBD1 | - | TGCGCCAGCACTCCCCAGGGGGCGGGAACAGATACGCAGTATTTT | CASTPQGAGTDTQYF
TRBJ1-1 | TRBV10-3 | - | - | TGTGCCAGCCTAAGGACACCTAATGAAGCTTTCTTT | CASLRTPNEAFF
TRBJ2-6 | TRBV7-9 | - | - | TGTGCCAGCCAGATCGCCCGGGGATCTGGGGCCAACGTCCTGACTTTC | CASQIARGSGANVLTF
TRBJ2-1 | TRBV2 | TRBD1 | - | TGTGCCAGCCTCCGGACAGGGAAGGTCCTATACAATGAGCAGTTCTTC | CASLRTGKVLYNEQFF
TRBJ2-6 | TRBV29-1 | TRBD2 | - | TGCAGCACCAGTGATAGGGAGGGTCTCTCTGGGGCCAACGTCCTGACTTTC | CSTSDREGLSGANVLTF
TRBJ1-6 | TRBV7-8 | - | few | TGTGCCAGCGAGGGAACCGATAATTCACCCCTCCACTTT | CASEGTDNSPLHF
TRBJ2-1 | TRBV4-1 | - | - | TGCGCCAGCAGCCCCCAGTGGAGCTCCTACAATGAGCAGTTCTTC | CASSPQWSSYNEQFF
TRBJ2-7 | TRBV4-1 | - | few | TGCGCCAGCAGCCTCCCCGGGAGTACCGACCGGGAGCAGTACTTC | CASSLPGSTDREQYF
TRBJ1-6 | TRBV4-1 | - | - | TGCGCCAGCAGCCAAGATCCGGCGGTCGCTAACTCGCGTTCACCCCTCCACTTT | CASSQDPAVANSRSPLHF
TRBJ2-3 | TRBV6-5 | TRBD1 | - | TGTGCCAGCAGTCAGACAGGGATCGGCACAGATACGCAGTATTTT | CASSQTGIGTDTQYF
TRBJ1-2 | TRBV27 | TRBD1 | - | TGTGCCAGCAGCCCCGGGACAGGGGGCTTTTTCGGCTACACCTTC | CASSPGTGGFFGYTF
TRBJ2-3 | TRBV14 | TRBD1 | - | TGTGCCAGCAGCCAGAACCCGGGACAGCGACCAGGTACGCAGTATTTT | CASSQNPGQRPGTQYF
TRBJ1-2 | TRBV6-7 | TRBD1 | - | TGTGCCAGCAGTCACAGGGGCGAGGGAAACACGAACTATGGCTACACCTTC | CASSHRGEGNTNYGYTF
TRBJ1-4 | TRBV5-1 | - | - | TGCGCCAGCAGCTTGATAAATAATGAAAAACTGTTTTTT | CASSLINNEKLFF
TRBJ1-1 | TRBV2 | - | - | TGTGCCAGCAGTGATCCTGTTGCGGCGCCCAACACTGAAGCTTTCTTT | CASSDPVAAPNTEAFF
TRBJ2-1 | TRBV7-2 | TRBD2 | - | TGTGCCAGCAGCTTAGAACTAGCGGGGTACAATGAGCAGTTCTTC | CASSLELAGYNEQFF
TRBJ1-2 | TRBV27 | TRBD1 | - | TGTGCCAGCAGTTTGGCAGGGGGCTACGGGGGCTACACCTTC | CASSLAGGYGGYTF
TRBJ1-6 | TRBV6-1 | - | - | TGTGCCAGCAGTGAATTGGGGGGCTATAATTCACCCCTCCACTTT | CASSELGGYNSPLHF
TRBJ2-5 | TRBV5-1 | - | - | TGCGCCAGCAGCTTGGGGTCTCAGGGGTGGCAAGAGACCCAGTACTTC | CASSLGSQGWQETQYF
TRBJ2-7 | TRBV6-1 | TRBD1 | - | TGTGCCAGCAGTATATCCGGGACAGGAACCTACGAGCAGTACTTC | CASSISGTGTYEQYF
TRBJ1-5 | TRBV6-6 | - | - | TGTGCCAGCAGTTCCCAAAACATTCAGCCCCAGCATTTT | CASSSQNIQPQHF
TRBJ2-1 | TRBV7-6 | TRBD2 | - | TGTGCCAGCAGCTTAGTAGGTTCAGCGGGGGGCCACAATGAGCAGTTCTTC | CASSLVGSAGGHNEQFF
TRBJ2-1 | TRBV27 | TRBD1 | - | TGTGCCAGCAGAAAAGGGGACAGGGTATACTCCTACAATGAGCAGTTCTTC | CASRKGDRVYSYNEQFF
TRBJ2-3 | TRBV9 | TRBD2 | - | TGTGCCAGCAGCGTAGACCATAGCGGGGGGGTTTCAAATACGCAGTATTTT | CASSVDHSGGVSNTQYF
TRBJ2-3 | TRBV6-5 | TRBD1 | - | TGTGCCAGCAGTTCGGACAGGGGTGTGACAGATACGCAGTATTTT | CASSSDRGVTDTQYF
TRBJ1-1 | TRBV28 | - | - | TGTGCCAGCGGGGAGGGGACGGGGAACACTGAAGCTTTCTTT | CASGEGTGNTEAFF
TRBJ2-3 | TRBV7-8 | - | - | TGTGCCAGCAGCTTAGTCCGGCGGGGGCCCAGCACAGATACGCAGTATTTT | CASSLVRRGPSTDTQYF
TRBJ2-2 | TRBV2 | TRBD2 | - | TGTGCCAGCAGTCTCCGGACTAGCGGGGAAGGGTGGGCCGGGGAGCTGTTTTTT | CASSLRTSGEGWAGELFF
TRBJ2-7 | TRBV7-2 | TRBD1 | - | TGTGCCAGCAGCCCACGGACAGGGGGCTACGAGCAGTACTTC | CASSPRTGGYEQYF
TRBJ2-3 | TRBV6-6 | TRBD2 | - | TGTGCCAGCAGTCCCCGGGGGGTTGGGACAGATACGCAGTATTTT | CASSPRGVGTDTQYF
TRBJ2-1 | TRBV4-3 | - | - | TGCGCCAGCAGCCAAGGAGTACTTAAGATAACGGGACTTCCTAGCTCCTACAATGAGCAGTTCTTC | CASSQGVLKITGLPSSYNEQFF
TRBJ2-2 | TRBV5-1 | - | - | TGCGCCAGCAGCGCCCCGCGTGGTAGCGGTGATGGCATGAACACCGGGGAGCTGTTTTTT | CASSAPRGSGDGMNTGELFF
TRBJ2-2 | TRBV7-3 | TRBD2 | many | TGTGCCAGCAGCTTAAGGGCTAGCGGGGGAGACACCGGGGAGCTGTTTTTT | CASSLRASGGDTGELFF
TRBJ2-3 | TRBV5-4 | TRBD1 | - | TGTGCCAGCAGCTCAAGGACAGGGGGTTATCCAGATACGCAGTATTTT | CASSSRTGGYPDTQYF
TRBJ2-3 | TRBV6-5 | TRBD1 | - | TGTGCCAGCAGTTTAGACAGGGTGTACAACACAGATACGCAGTATTTT | CASSLDRVYNTDTQYF
TRBJ2-7 | TRBV5-5 | TRBD1 | - | TGTGCCAGCCAAACCACGGGACAGAGCTCCTACGAGCAGTACTTC | CASQTTGQSSYEQYF
TRBJ2-7 | TRBV9 | TRBD1 | - | TGTGCCAGCAGCGCCGGGACAGGGGTCTACTACGAGCAGTACTTC | CASSAGTGVYYEQYF
TRBJ2-2 | TRBV9 | - | - | TGTGCCAGCAGCCCAGGCAGAGTAGTCACCGGGGAGCTGTTTTTT | CASSPGRVVTGELFF
TRBJ2-2 | TRBV28 | - | - | TGTGCCAGCAGTACCCTCCGGACCGGGGAGCTGTTTTTT | CASSTLRTGELFF
TRBJ1-4 | TRBV5-8 | TRBD1 | - | TGTGCCAGCAGCTTGGCACAGGGGGCGCAGAATGAAAAACTGTTTTTT | CASSLAQGAQNEKLFF
TRBJ2-5 | TRBV29-1 | - | few | TGCAGCGTTGGGTCCCCGGGAAAGGAGACCCAGTACTTC | CSVGSPGKETQYF
TRBJ1-1 | TRBV7-2 | TRBD1 | - | TGTGCCAGCGGCCAACAGGGGGGAAACACTGAAGCTTTCTTT | CASGQQGGNTEAFF
TRBJ1-5 | TRBV7-2 | - | - | TGTGCCAGCAGCCCTATCGGGGTTCGGAGCAATCAGCCCCAGCATTTT | CASSPIGVRSNQPQHF
TRBJ2-7 | TRBV4-3 | - | - | TGCGCCAGCAGCCAAGATATGGTGGCGCGGGCTCGCGAGCAGTACTTC | CASSQDMVARAREQYF
TRBJ1-2 | TRBV19 | - | - | TGTGCCAGTAGAGGGGCACCCTATGGCTACACCTTC | CASRGAPYGYTF
TRBJ1-2 | TRBV19 | - | - | TGTGCCAGTAACGAGGGTTACTATGGCTACACCTTC | CASNEGYYGYTF
TRBJ2-7 | TRBV7-6 | - | - | TGTGCCAGCAGCCCGGCTGGGCGGGGGCGATCCTACGAGCAGTACTTC | CASSPAGRGRSYEQYF
TRBJ1-1 | TRBV7-6 | TRBD1 | - | TGTGCCAGCAGCCCCCCAGGGGGGAGCAGGTTTAACACTGAAGCTTTCTTT | CASSPPGGSRFNTEAFF
TRBJ2-3 | TRBV7-7 | - | - | TGTGCCAGCAGCTTGGAGAAGGGGGATACGCAGTATTTT | CASSLEKGDTQYF
TRBJ2-5 | TRBV27 | TRBD2 | - | TGTGCCAGCAGGGAGAGACTAGCGGTCATTGAGACCCAGTACTTC | CASRERLAVIETQYF